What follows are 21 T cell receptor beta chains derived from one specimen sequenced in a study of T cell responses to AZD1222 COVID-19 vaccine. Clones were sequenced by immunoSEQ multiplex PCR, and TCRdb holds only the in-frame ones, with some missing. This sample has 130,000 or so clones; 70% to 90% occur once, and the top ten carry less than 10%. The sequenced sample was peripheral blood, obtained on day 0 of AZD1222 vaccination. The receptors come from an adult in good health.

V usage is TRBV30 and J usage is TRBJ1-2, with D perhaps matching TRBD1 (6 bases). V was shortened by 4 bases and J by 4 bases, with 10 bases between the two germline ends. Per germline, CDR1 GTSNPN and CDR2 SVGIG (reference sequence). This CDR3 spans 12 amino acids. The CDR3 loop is CAWIQGVYGYTF. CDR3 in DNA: TGTGCCTGGATACAGGGAGTCTATGGCTACACCTTC.

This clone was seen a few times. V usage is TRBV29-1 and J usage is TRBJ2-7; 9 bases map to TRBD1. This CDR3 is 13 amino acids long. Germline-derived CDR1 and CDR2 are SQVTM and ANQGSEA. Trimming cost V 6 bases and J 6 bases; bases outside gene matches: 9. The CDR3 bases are TGCAGCGTCGCGGGACAGGGTTATAGCGAGCAGTACTTC. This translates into CSVAGQGYSEQYF.

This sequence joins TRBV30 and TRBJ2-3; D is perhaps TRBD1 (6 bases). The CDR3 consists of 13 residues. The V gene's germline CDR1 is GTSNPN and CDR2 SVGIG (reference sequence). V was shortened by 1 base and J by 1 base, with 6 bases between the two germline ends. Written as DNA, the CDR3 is TGTGCCTGGAGTGCAGGGGGCACAGATACGCAGTATTTT. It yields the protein CAWSAGGTDTQYF.

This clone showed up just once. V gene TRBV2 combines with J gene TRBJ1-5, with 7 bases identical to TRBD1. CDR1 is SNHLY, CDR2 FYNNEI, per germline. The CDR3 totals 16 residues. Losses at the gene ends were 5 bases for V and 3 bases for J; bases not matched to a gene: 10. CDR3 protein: CASSQLTGASNQPQHF. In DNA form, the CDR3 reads TGTGCCAGCAGTCAACTCACAGGGGCCTCCAATCAGCCCCAGCATTTT.

The CDR3 DNA is TGTGCCAGCGGCGACTATGGCTACACCTTC. It translates to CASGDYGYTF. The chain employs TRBV5-5 and TRBJ1-2; D call uncertain. Trimming shortened V by 7 bases and J by 3 bases, and 4 bases separated the two germline ends. This CDR3 comprises 10 residues. Germline CDR1 is SGHKS and CDR2 is YYEKEE (reference sequence).

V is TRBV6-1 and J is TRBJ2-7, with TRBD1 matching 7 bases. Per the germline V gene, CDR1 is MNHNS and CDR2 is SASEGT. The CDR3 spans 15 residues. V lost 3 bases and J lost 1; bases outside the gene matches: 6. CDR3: CASSEELRGSYEQYF. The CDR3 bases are TGTGCCAGCAGTGAGGAGCTCAGGGGGTCCTACGAGCAGTACTTC.

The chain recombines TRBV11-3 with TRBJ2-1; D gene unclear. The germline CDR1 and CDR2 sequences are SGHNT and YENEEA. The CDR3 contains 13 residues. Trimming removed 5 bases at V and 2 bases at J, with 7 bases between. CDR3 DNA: TGTGCCAGCAGCCAGAGGACCTACAATGAGCAGTTCTTC. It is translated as CASSQRTYNEQFF.

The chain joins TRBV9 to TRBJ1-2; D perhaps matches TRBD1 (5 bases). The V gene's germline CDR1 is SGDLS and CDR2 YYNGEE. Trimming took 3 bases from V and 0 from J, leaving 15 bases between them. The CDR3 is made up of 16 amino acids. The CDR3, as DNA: TGTGCCAGCAGCGCCCAGACACAGGTGGCTAACTATGGCTACACCTTC. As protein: CASSAQTQVANYGYTF. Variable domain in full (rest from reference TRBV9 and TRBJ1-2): DSGVTQTPKHLITATGQRVTLRCSPRSGDLSVYWYQQSLDQGLQFLIQYYNGEERAKGNILERFSAQQFPDLHSELNLSSLELGDSALYFCASSAQTQVANYGYTFGSGTRLTVV.

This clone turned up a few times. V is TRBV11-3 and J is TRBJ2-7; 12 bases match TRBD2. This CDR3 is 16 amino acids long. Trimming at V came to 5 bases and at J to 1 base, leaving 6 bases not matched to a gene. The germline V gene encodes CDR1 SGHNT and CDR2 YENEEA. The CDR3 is CASSPSGRAVSYEQYF. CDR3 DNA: TGTGCCAGCAGCCCTAGCGGGAGGGCCGTATCCTACGAGCAGTACTTC.

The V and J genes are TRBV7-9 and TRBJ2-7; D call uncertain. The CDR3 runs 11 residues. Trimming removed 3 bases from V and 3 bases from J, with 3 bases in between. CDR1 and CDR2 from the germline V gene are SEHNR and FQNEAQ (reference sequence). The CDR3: CASSFLYEQYF. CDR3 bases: TGTGCCAGCAGCTTTCTCTACGAGCAGTACTTC.

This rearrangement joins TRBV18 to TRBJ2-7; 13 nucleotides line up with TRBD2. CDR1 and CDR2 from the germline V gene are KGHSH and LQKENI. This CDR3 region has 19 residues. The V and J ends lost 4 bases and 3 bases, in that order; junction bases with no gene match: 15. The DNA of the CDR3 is TGTGCCAGCTCACGAACAAGCATCAGTGGACTAGCGGGAGACTACGAGCAGTACTTC. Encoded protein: CASSRTSISGLAGDYEQYF.

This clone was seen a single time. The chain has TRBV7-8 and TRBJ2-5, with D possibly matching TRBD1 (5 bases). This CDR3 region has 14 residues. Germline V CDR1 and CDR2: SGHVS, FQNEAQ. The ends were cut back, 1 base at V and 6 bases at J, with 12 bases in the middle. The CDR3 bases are TGTGCCAGCAGCTTAGAGTTTTGGGGCCAGACCCAGTACTTC. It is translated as CASSLEFWGQTQYF.

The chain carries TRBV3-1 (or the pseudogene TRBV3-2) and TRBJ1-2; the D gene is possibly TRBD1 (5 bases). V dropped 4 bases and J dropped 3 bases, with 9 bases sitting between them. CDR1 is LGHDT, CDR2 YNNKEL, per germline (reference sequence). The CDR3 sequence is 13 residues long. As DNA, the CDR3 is TGTGCCAGCAGCCGGGACGTTGACTATGGCTACACCTTC. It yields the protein CASSRDVDYGYTF.

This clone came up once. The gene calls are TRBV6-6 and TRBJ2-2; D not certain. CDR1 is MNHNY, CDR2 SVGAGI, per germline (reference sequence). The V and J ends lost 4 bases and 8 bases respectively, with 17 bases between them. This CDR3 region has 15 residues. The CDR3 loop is CASSLLTGLPGELFF. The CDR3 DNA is TGTGCCAGCAGTTTATTGACGGGCTTACCGGGGGAGCTGTTTTTT.

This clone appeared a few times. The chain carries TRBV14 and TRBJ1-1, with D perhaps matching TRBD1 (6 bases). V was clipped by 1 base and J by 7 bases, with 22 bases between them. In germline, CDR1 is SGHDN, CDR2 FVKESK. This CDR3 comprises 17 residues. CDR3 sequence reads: CASSQGSPRGARNEAFF. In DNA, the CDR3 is TGTGCCAGCAGCCAAGGCTCCCCGCGGGGGGCGCGGAATGAAGCTTTCTTT. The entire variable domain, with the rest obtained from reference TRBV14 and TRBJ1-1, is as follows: EAGVTQFPSHSVIEKGQTVTLRCDPISGHDNLYWYRRVMGKEIKFLLHFVKESKQDESGMPNNRFLAERTGGTYSTLKVQPAELEDSGVYFCASSQGSPRGARNEAFFGQGTRLTVV.

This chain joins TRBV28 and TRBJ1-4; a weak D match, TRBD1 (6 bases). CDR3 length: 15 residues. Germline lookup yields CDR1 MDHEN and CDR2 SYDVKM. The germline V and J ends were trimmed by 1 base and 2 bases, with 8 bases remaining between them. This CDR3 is CASSLSGHTNEKLFF. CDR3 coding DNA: TGTGCCAGCAGTTTATCGGGACATACTAATGAAAAACTGTTTTTT.

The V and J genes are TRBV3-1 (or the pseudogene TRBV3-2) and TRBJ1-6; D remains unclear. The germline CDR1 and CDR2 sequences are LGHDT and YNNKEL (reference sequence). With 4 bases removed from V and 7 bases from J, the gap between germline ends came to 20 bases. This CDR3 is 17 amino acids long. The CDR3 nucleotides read TGTGCCAGCAGCCCCTCTAGGGCGGACTTAGGGAATTCACCCCTCCACTTT. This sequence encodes CASSPSRADLGNSPLHF.

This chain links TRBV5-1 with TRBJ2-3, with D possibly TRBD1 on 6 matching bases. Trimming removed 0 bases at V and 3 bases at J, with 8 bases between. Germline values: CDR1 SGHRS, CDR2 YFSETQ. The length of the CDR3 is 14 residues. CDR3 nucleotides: TGCGCCAGCAGCTTGGGGGGGCTGACAGATACGCAGTATTTT. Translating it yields CASSLGGLTDTQYF.

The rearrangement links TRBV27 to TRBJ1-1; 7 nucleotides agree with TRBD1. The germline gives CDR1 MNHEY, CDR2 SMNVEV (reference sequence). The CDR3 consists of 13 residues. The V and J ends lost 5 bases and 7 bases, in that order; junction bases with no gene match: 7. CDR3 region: CASSPGAGGEAFF. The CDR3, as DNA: TGTGCCAGCAGTCCTGGGGCAGGGGGTGAAGCTTTCTTT.

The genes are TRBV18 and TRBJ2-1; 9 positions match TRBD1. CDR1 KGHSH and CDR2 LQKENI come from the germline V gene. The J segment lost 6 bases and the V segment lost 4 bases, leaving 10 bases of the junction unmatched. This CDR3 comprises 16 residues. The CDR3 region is CASSQTTGGFGNEQFF. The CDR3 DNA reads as TGTGCCAGCTCACAGACGACAGGGGGTTTCGGCAATGAGCAGTTCTTC.

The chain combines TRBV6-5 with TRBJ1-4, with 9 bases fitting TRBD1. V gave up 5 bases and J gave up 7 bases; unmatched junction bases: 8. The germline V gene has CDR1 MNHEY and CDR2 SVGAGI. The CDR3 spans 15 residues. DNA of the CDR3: TGTGCCAGCAGTATAACAGGGGGCGCGGTTGAAAAACTGTTTTTT. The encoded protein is CASSITGGAVEKLFF.